The T cell receptor beta chain under discussion was sequenced for a study of T-cell memory formation after mild COVID-19. Germline V CDR1 and CDR2: SGHVS, FQNEAQ. After removal of 5 bases from V and 4 bases from J, the junction contained 8 bases not matched to a gene. The length of the CDR3 is 15 residues. TCRdb independently ran MiXCR on the 5' RACE reads; one entry per CDR3 protein. The data show roughly 370,000 distinct CDR3 sequences, approximately 15% seen once. V usage is TRBV7-8 and J usage is TRBJ2-1; 7 bases match TRBD1. The clonotype comes from a man aged 18 to 29 who had mild COVID-19 (a few samples of this study predate the infection). Cell type and time point are not known. The material sequenced was PBMCs or a T cell subset sorted from them (not recorded which). The CDR3 DNA is TGTGCCAGCAGCGGTAGGAGACAGGGATACAATGAGCAGTTCTTC. Its protein is CASSGRRQGYNEQFF.